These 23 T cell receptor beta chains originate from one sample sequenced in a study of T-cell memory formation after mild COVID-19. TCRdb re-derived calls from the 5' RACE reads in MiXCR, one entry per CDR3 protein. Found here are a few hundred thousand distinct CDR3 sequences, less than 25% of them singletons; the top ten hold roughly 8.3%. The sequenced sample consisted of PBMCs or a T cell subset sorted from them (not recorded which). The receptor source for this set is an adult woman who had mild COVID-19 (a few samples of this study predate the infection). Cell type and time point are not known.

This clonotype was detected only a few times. The CDR3 coding sequence is TGTGCCAGCAGAAGGGCTAGCGGGAGAAGGGACCAGTACTTC. Its protein is CASRRASGRRDQYF. This chain connects TRBV6-2 or TRBV6-3 to TRBJ2-5, with 10 bases identical to TRBD2. Germline V gene data show CDR1 as MNHEY and CDR2 as SVGEGT. This CDR3 comprises 14 residues. Germline trimming cut 6 bases from V and 10 bases from J; bases unmatched to any gene: 11.

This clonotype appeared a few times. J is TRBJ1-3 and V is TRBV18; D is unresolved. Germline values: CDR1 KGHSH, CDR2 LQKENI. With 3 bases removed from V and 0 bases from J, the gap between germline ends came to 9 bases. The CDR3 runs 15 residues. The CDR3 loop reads CASSPGEYSGNTIYF. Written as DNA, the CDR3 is TGTGCCAGCTCACCCGGGGAATACTCTGGAAACACCATATATTTT.

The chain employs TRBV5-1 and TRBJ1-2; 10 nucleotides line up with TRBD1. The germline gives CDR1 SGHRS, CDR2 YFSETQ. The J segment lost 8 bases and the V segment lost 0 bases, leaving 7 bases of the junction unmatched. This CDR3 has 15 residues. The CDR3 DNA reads TGCGCCAGCAGCTTGGGAGTGGGACAGGGGAGAGGCTACACCTTC. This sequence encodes CASSLGVGQGRGYTF.

DNA for the CDR3: TGTGCCAGCAGCCAAGGGGGCTATACTGACTCGAACACCGGGGAGCTGTTTTTT. It translates to CASSQGGYTDSNTGELFF. The V call is TRBV14, the J call TRBJ2-2; tentatively, D is TRBD1 (5 bases). The germline V gene encodes CDR1 SGHDN and CDR2 FVKESK. Trimming stripped 1 base from V and 0 bases from J, with 15 bases between. This CDR3 is built from 18 residues. The whole variable domain, filled in from reference TRBV14 and TRBJ2-2, reads EAGVTQFPSHSVIEKGQTVTLRCDPISGHDNLYWYRRVMGKEIKFLLHFVKESKQDESGMPNNRFLAERTGGTYSTLKVQPAELEDSGVYFCASSQGGYTDSNTGELFFGEGSRLTVL.

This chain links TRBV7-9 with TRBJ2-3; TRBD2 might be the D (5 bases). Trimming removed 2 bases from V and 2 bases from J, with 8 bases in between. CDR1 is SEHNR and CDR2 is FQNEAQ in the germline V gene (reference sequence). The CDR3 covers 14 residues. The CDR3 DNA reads TGTGCCAGCAGCTTATCCGGGAACACAGATACGCAGTATTTT. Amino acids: CASSLSGNTDTQYF.

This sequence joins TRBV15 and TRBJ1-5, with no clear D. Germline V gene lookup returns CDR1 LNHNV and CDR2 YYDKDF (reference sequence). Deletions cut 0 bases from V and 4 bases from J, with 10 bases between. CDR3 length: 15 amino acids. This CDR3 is CATSRDRGNNQPQHF. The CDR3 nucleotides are TGTGCCACCAGCAGAGATCGAGGCAATAATCAGCCCCAGCATTTT.

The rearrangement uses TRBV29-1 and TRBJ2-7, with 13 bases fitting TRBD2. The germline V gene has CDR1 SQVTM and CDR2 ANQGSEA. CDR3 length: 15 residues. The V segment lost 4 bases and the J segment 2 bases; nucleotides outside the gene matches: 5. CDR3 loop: CSVGLAGGNPYEQYF. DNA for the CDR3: TGCAGCGTTGGACTAGCGGGAGGAAATCCCTACGAGCAGTACTTC.

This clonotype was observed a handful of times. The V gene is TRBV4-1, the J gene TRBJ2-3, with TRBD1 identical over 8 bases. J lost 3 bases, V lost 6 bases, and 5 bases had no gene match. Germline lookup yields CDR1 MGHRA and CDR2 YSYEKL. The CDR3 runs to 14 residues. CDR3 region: CASSTGGYTDTQYF. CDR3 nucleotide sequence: TGCGCCAGCAGTACAGGGGGGTATACAGATACGCAGTATTTT.

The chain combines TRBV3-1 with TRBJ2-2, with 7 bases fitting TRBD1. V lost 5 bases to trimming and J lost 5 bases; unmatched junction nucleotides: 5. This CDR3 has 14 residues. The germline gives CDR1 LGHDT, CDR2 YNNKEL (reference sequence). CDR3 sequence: CASSGTAMTGELFF. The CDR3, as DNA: TGTGCCAGCAGCGGGACAGCTATGACCGGGGAGCTGTTTTTT.

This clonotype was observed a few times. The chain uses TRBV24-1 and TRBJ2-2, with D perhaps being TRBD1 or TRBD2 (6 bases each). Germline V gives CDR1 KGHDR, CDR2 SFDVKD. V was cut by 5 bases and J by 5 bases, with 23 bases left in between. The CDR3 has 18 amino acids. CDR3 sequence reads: CATSGRGRFETITGELFF. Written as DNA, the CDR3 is TGTGCCACCAGTGGGAGGGGGAGATTCGAGACGATTACCGGGGAGCTGTTTTTT.

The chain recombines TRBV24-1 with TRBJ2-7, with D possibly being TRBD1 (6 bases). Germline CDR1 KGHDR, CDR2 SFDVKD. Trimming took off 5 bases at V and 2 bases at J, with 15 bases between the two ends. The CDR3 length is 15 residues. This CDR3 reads CATSVGTSRPYEQYF. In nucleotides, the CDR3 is TGTGCCACCAGTGTCGGGACATCCAGACCCTACGAGCAGTACTTC.

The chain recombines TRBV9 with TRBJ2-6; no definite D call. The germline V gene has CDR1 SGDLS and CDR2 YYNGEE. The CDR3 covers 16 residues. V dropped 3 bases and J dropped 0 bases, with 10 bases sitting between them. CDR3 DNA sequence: TGTGCCAGCAGCGGATCAGGTTTCTCTGGGGCCAACGTCCTGACTTTC. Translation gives CASSGSGFSGANVLTF.

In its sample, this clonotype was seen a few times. CDR3 DNA: TGTGCCAGTAGTATTGGACTAGAGGGCTACAATGAGCAGTTCTTC. Translating it yields CASSIGLEGYNEQFF. The chain is built from TRBV19 and TRBJ2-1; 7 nucleotides align to TRBD2. Unmatched junction bases numbered 5, after V lost 3 bases and J lost 3 bases. Germline CDR1 reads LNHDA; CDR2 reads SQIVND (reference sequence). This CDR3 is 15 amino acids long. The full variable domain, with the rest looked up from reference TRBV19 and TRBJ2-1, is DGGITQSPKYLFRKEGQNVTLSCEQNLNHDAMYWYRQDPGQGLRLIYYSQIVNDFQKGDIAEGYSVSREKKESFPLTVTSAQKNPTAFYLCASSIGLEGYNEQFFGPGTRLTVL.

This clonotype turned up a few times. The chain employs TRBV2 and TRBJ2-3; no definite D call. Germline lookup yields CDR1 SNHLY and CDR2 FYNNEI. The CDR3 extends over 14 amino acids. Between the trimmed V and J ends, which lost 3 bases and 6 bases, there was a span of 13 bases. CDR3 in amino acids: CASSDGSSPDTQYF. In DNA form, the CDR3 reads TGTGCCAGCAGTGACGGATCCTCACCCGATACGCAGTATTTT.

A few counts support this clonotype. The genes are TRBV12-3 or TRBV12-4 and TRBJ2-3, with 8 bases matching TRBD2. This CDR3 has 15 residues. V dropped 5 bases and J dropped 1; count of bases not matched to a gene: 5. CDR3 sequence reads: CASSPSGRRTDTQYF. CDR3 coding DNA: TGTGCCAGCAGTCCCAGCGGGAGACGCACAGATACGCAGTATTTT.

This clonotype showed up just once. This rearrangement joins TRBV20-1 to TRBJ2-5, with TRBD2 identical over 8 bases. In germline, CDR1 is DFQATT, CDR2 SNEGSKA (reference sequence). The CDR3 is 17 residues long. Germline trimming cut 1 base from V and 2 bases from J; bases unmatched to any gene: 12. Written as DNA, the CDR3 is TGCAGTGCTAGAGTAGCGGGATCGTCGGTGGAGCAAGAGACCCAGTACTTC. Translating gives CSARVAGSSVEQETQYF.

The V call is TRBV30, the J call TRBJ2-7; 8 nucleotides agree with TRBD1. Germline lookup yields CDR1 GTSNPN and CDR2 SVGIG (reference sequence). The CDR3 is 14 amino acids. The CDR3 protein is CALRRTGLRNEQYF. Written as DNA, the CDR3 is TGTGCTTTACGAAGGACAGGGTTGAGGAACGAGCAGTACTTC.

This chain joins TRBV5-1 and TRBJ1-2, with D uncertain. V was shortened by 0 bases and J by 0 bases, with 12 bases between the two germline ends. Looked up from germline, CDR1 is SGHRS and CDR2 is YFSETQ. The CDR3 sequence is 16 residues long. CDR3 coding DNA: TGCGCCAGCAGCTTGGATTCCACAGCAGCTAACTATGGCTACACCTTC. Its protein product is CASSLDSTAANYGYTF.

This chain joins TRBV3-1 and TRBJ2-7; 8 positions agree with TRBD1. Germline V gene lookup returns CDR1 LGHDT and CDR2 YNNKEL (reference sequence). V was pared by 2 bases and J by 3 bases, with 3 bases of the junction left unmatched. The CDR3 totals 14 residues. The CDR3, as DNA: TGTGCCAGCAGCCAACGGACAGGGCACTACGAGCAGTACTTC. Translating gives CASSQRTGHYEQYF.

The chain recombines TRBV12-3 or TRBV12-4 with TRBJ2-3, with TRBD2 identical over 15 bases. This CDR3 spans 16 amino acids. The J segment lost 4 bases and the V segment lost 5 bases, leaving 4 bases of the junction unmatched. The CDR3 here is CASSLGLAGGADTQYF. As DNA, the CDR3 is TGTGCCAGCAGTCTCGGACTAGCGGGGGGGGCAGATACGCAGTATTTT.

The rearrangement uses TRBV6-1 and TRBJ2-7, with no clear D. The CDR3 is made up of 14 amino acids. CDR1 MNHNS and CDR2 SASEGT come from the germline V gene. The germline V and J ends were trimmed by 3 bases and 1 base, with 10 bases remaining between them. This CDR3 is CASSDSRYSYEQYF. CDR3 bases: TGTGCCAGCAGTGATTCTCGGTATTCCTACGAGCAGTACTTC.

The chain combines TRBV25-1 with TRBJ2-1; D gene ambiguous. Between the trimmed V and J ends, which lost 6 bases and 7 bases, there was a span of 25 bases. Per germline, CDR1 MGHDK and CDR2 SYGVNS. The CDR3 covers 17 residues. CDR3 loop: CASRTSPDLGQKNEQFF. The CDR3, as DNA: TGTGCCAGCAGGACCTCTCCGGATCTCGGGCAAAAAAATGAGCAGTTCTTC. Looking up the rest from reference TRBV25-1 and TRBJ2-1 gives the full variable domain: EADIYQTPRYLVIGTGKKITLECSQTMGHDKMYWYQQDPGMELHLIHYSYGVNSTEKGDLSSESTVSRIRTEHFPLTLESARPSHTSQYLCASRTSPDLGQKNEQFFGPGTRLTVL.

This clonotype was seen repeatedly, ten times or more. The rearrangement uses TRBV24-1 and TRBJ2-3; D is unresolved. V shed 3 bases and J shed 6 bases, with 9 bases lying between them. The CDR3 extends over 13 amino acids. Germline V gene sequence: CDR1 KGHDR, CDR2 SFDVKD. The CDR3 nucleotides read TGTGCCACCAGTGATCCAGAACGGGATACGCAGTATTTT. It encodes CATSDPERDTQYF.